The source of this T cell receptor beta chain is a study of regulatory T cells in long-lasting Graves disease. Overall study: By definition, persistent Graves' disease involved antithyroid drugs for over 5 years alongside positive TSH receptor antibodies. Study results and limitations: Persistent disease samples used TRBV28, TRBJ1-2 and TRBJ2-5 preferentially.

Assembly of TCR beta libraries relied on iRepertoire HTBI primers together with Arm-PCR of CDR3 regions. TCRdb processed the multiplex PCR reads anew with MiXCR; each CDR3 protein has one entry. Of approximately 470,000 distinct CDR3 sequences listed, around 20% were seen once; the top ten hold over 7.5%. Germline loops: CDR1 GTSNPN, CDR2 SVGIG (reference sequence). The CDR3 runs 11 residues. V lost 5 bases and J 2 bases, leaving 4 bases between the germline ends. Time point noted: persistent/refractory GD, antithyroid drugs over 5 years with positive TRAb. Making the TCR library involved RNA that had been extracted from PBMCs. In the case of this clonotype: Its antigen is unidentified.

This rearrangement joins TRBV30 to TRBJ2-1; D gene uncertain. This specimen was peripheral blood mononuclear cells (PBMCs), taken when the disease was refractory, from a patient treated with antithyroid drugs. This TCR derives from a female donor with Graves disease. CDR3 sequence: CAWEAYNEQFF. For the CDR3, the DNA is TGTGCCTGGGAAGCCTACAATGAGCAGTTCTTC.